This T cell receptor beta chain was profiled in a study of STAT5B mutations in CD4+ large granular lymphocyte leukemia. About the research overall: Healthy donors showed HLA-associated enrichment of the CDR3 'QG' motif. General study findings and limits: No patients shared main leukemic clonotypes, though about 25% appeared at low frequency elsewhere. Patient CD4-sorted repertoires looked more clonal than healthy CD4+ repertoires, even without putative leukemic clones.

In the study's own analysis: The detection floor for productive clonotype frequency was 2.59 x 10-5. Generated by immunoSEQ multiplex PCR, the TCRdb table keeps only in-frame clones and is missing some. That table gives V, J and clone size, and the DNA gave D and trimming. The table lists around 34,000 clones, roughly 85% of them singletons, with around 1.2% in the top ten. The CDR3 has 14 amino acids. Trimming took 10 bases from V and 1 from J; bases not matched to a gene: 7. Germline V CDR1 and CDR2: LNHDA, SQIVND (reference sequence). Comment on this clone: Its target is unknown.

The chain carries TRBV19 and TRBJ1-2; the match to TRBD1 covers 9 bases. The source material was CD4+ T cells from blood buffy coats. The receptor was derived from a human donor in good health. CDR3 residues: CATRRGQGNYGYTF. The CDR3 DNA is TGTGCCACCCGGAGGGGACAGGGTAACTATGGCTACACCTTC.